The sequence of this T cell receptor beta chain was determined in a study of T cells in Graves' hyperthyroidism and ophthalmopathy. Study findings and constraints: Using 13 V-J features, a model discriminated ophthalmopathy from stable hyperthyroidism.

V lost 2 bases to trimming and J lost 4 bases; unmatched junction nucleotides: 3. CDR1 MNHEY and CDR2 SVGAGI come from the germline V gene. The CDR3 runs to 14 residues. A word on this clonotype: No antigen is known for it.

Patients aged 18 to 65 had newly diagnosed hyperthyroidism of under 2 months' duration. What was amplified from RNA transcripts were TCR beta CDR3 regions. First-round RT-PCR of the TCR CDR3 relied on the HTBI primer set. Each CDR3 protein is one row after TCRdb ran MiXCR on the multiplex PCR reads. The sample contains roughly 700,000 distinct CDR3 sequences, 12% to 15% of which appear only once. Sequencing was performed on blood. The clonotype originates from a woman aged 18-29 years with Graves' hyperthyroidism. This chain uses TRBV6-5 with TRBJ2-3; 7 nucleotides agree with TRBD1. The CDR3 DNA sequence: TGTGCCAGCAGTTACCTACAGGGGTCAGATACGCAGTATTTT. It codes for CASSYLQGSDTQYF.